A selection of T cell receptor beta chains follows, all from one sample in a study of blood T cell repertoires in COVID-19. The table came from immunoSEQ multiplex PCR; TCRdb's copy has only in-frame clones and leaves some out. The table has some 340,000 clones, roughly 87% seen once. Specimen: PBMCs or T cells enriched from blood (not recorded which). Receptor source: a woman between 50 and 59 years old who had recovered from COVID-19. Both conserved end residues are part of each CDR3. Each record gives: D gene, clone size, V gene, J gene, CDR3 DNA, CDR3 protein. A D gene is named only where the DNA matches it firmly. Clone size appears in some rows only: once, few, many, or a class for an expanded clone.

d_call: TRBD1
clone_size: -
v_call: TRBV11-2
j_call: TRBJ1-5
cdr3_nt: TGTGCCAGCAGCTTTACCGGGACAGGGGACAATCAGCCCCAGCATTTT
cdr3_aa: CASSFTGTGDNQPQHF

d_call: TRBD1
clone_size: -
v_call: TRBV6-5
j_call: TRBJ1-5
cdr3_nt: TGTGCCAGCAGTTCCACAGGGGATGGAAGCAATCAGCCCCAGCATTTT
cdr3_aa: CASSSTGDGSNQPQHF

d_call: -
clone_size: -
v_call: TRBV11-2
j_call: TRBJ1-1
cdr3_nt: TGTGCCAGCAGCTTAGTAGGGGTCGGGGGAGCTTTCTTT
cdr3_aa: CASSLVGVGGAFF

d_call: -
clone_size: -
v_call: TRBV10-3
j_call: TRBJ1-1
cdr3_nt: TGTGCCATCAGTGAAGTCGTTGGCCCCACTGAAGCTTTCTTT
cdr3_aa: CAISEVVGPTEAFF

d_call: TRBD2
clone_size: -
v_call: TRBV2
j_call: TRBJ2-1
cdr3_nt: TGTGCCAGCACCAAAAACCTAGCGGAGCGCCGGAATGAGCAGTTCTTC
cdr3_aa: CASTKNLAERRNEQFF

d_call: TRBD1
clone_size: -
v_call: TRBV7-2
j_call: TRBJ1-4
cdr3_nt: TGTGCCAGCAGCACGCGACAGGGGAGGGGTGAAAAACTGTTTTTT
cdr3_aa: CASSTRQGRGEKLFF

d_call: -
clone_size: -
v_call: TRBV7-3
j_call: TRBJ1-1
cdr3_nt: TGTGCCAGCAATTTGTCGGCTTTCTTT
cdr3_aa: CASNLSAFF

d_call: TRBD1
clone_size: -
v_call: TRBV12-3/TRBV12-4
j_call: TRBJ1-3
cdr3_nt: TGTGCCAGCAGTGGGGACAGAGGAAACACCATATATTTT
cdr3_aa: CASSGDRGNTIYF

d_call: TRBD1
clone_size: -
v_call: TRBV7-2
j_call: TRBJ1-2
cdr3_nt: TGTGCCAGCAGCCAGTCCGGGACAGGGGCCTATGGCTACACCTTC
cdr3_aa: CASSQSGTGAYGYTF

d_call: -
clone_size: -
v_call: TRBV5-8
j_call: TRBJ2-3
cdr3_nt: TGTGCCAGCAGCTCGAAGTGGGGGGTTGTAGATACGCAGTATTTT
cdr3_aa: CASSSKWGVVDTQYF

d_call: TRBD2
clone_size: -
v_call: TRBV10-3
j_call: TRBJ2-1
cdr3_nt: TGTGCCATCAGGGACTCGGGCGGGGGTAATGAGCAGTTCTTC
cdr3_aa: CAIRDSGGGNEQFF

d_call: -
clone_size: few
v_call: TRBV5-1
j_call: TRBJ1-6
cdr3_nt: TGCGCCAGCACCCGGGGATCGCCCGGAGATTCACCCCTCCACTTT
cdr3_aa: CASTRGSPGDSPLHF

d_call: TRBD2
clone_size: -
v_call: TRBV6-4
j_call: TRBJ2-1
cdr3_nt: TGTGCCAGCAGTGAAAAGGGGGGACTAGCCTCCAATGAGCAGTTCTTC
cdr3_aa: CASSEKGGLASNEQFF

d_call: -
clone_size: -
v_call: TRBV11-2
j_call: TRBJ2-7
cdr3_nt: TGTGCCAGCAGCTTAGTTGGCAGGGCTCACGAGCAGTACTTC
cdr3_aa: CASSLVGRAHEQYF

d_call: -
clone_size: -
v_call: TRBV9
j_call: TRBJ2-3
cdr3_nt: TGTGCCAGCAGCGCCCAGCCGGGACTCCGGCCCGCAGATACGCAGTATTTT
cdr3_aa: CASSAQPGLRPADTQYF

d_call: -
clone_size: -
v_call: TRBV14
j_call: TRBJ2-1
cdr3_nt: TGTGCCAGCAGCCAAGATCTTAGATTAGAGTTCTTC
cdr3_aa: CASSQDLRLEFF

d_call: -
clone_size: -
v_call: TRBV5-6
j_call: TRBJ1-1
cdr3_nt: TGTGCCAGCAGCTTTTCCCGGAACACTGAAGCTTTCTTT
cdr3_aa: CASSFSRNTEAFF

d_call: -
clone_size: -
v_call: TRBV7-6
j_call: TRBJ1-3
cdr3_nt: TGTGCCAGCAGCTCCCCCCATGAAGCGCGAACCTTCTCTGGAAACACCATATATTTT
cdr3_aa: CASSSPHEARTFSGNTIYF

d_call: TRBD2
clone_size: once
v_call: TRBV2
j_call: TRBJ2-5
cdr3_nt: TGTGCCAGCGTGACTAGCGGGAGGGAGTACCAAGAGACCCAGTACTTC
cdr3_aa: CASVTSGREYQETQYF